This T cell receptor beta chain derives from a study of cytomegalovirus exposure and HLA in healthy donors. Overall study: Within an early data release were roughly 90 million unique TCRs drawn from HLA-typed donors.

The study, taken as a whole, reports: Cytomegalovirus-associated TCR beta chains were listed, numbering some 150. HLA restriction was apparent for most CMV-associated TCR beta chains in a later analysis.

Of note for this clone: What it binds is unknown.

PCR employed 60 Vbeta and 13 Jbeta primers. Authors' methods: Per a later analysis, the number of unique TCR beta chains was around 80 million, of which 8.5 million to 11 million were shared. Assay: immunoSEQ multiplex PCR; the TCRdb copy retains only in-frame clones and omits some. V and J calls and clone size are copied from that table; D and trimming were computed from the DNA. The sample includes more than 95,000 clones, more than 65% of them seen just once. The CDR3 loop spans 16 amino acids. J gave up 1 base and V 4 bases, and 11 bases lay outside the gene matches. Per germline, CDR1 SGHNT and CDR2 YYREEE (reference sequence).

The V gene is TRBV5-4, the J gene TRBJ2-7; 7 nucleotides line up with TRBD1. Source material: PBMCs. The TCR comes from a man aged 18 to 29 in good health and CMV-seronegative. The CDR3 loop reads CASSQRLGQFSYEQYF. As DNA, the CDR3 is TGTGCCAGCAGCCAAAGATTGGGACAGTTTTCCTACGAGCAGTACTTC.